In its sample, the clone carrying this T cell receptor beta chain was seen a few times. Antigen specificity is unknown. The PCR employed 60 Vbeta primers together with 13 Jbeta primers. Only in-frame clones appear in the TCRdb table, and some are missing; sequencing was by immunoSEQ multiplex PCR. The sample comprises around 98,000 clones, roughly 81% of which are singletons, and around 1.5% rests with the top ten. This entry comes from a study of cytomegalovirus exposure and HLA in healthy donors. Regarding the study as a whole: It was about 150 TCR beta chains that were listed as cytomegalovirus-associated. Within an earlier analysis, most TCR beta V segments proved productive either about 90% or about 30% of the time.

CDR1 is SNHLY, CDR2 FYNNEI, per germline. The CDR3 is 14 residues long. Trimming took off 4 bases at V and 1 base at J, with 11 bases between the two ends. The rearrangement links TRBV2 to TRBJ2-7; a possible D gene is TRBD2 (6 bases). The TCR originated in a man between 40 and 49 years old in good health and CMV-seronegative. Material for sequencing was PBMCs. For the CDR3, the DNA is TGTGCCAGCAGTGGTTTGGAGGGATCCTACGAGCAGTACTTC. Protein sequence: CASSGLEGSYEQYF.